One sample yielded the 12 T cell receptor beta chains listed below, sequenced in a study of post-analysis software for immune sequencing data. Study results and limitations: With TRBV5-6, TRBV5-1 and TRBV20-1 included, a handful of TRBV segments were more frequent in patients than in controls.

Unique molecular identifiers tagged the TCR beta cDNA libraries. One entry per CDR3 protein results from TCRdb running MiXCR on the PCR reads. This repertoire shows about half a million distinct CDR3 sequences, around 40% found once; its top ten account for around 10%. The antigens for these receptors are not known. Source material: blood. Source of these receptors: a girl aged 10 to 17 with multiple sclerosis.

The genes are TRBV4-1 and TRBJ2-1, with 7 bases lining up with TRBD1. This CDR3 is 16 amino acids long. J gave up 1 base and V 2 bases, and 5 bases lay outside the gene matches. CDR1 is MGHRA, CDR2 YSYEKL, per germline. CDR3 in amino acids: CASSQIGTVSYNEQFF. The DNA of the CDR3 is TGCGCCAGCAGCCAAATCGGGACAGTGTCCTACAATGAGCAGTTCTTC.

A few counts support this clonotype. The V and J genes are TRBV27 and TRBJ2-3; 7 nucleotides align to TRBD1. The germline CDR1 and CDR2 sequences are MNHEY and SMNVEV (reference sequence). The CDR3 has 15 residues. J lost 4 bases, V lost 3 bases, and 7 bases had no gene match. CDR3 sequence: CASSFQGVYSDTQYF. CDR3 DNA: TGTGCCAGCAGTTTCCAGGGGGTATACTCAGATACGCAGTATTTT.

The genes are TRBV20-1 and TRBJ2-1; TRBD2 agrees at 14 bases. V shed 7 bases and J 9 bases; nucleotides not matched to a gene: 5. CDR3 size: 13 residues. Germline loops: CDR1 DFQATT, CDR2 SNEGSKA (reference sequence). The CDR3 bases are TGCAGTGAGGGACTAGCGGGAGAAGGTGAGCAGTTCTTC. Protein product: CSEGLAGEGEQFF.

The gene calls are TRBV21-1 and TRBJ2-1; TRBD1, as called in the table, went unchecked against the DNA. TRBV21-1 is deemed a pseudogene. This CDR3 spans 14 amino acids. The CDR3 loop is CASSNDRGGDEQFF. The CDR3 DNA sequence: TGTGCCAGCAGTAACGACAGGGGGGGAGATGAGCAGTTCTTC.

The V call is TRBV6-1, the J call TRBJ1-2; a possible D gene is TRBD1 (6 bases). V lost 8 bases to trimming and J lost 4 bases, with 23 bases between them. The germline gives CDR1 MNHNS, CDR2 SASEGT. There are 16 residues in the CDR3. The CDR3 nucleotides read TGTGCCAGCTCCACCGTCAACAGGGACGGGGCCTATGGCTACACCTTC. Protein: CASSTVNRDGAYGYTF.

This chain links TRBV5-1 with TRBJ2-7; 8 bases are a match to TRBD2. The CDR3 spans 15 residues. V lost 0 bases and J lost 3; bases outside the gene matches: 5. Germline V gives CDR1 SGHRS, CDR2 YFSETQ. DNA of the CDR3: TGCGCCAGCAGCTTGGGTTCGGCGGGGGGCTACGAGCAGTACTTC. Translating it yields CASSLGSAGGYEQYF. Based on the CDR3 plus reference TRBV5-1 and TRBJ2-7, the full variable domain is KAGVTQTPRYLIKTRGQQVTLSCSPISGHRSVSWYQQTPGQGLQFLFEYFSETQRNKGNFPGRFSGRQFSNSRSEMNVSTLELGDSALYLCASSLGSAGGYEQYFGPGTRLTVT.

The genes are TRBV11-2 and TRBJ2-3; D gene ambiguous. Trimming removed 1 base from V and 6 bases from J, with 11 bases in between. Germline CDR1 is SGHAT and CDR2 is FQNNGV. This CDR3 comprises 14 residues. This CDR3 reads CASSLGLPPDTQYF. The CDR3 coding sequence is TGTGCCAGCAGCTTAGGACTCCCTCCGGATACGCAGTATTTT.

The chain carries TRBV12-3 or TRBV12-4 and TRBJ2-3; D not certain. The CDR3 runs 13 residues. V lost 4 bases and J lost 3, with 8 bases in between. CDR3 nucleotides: TGTGCCAGCAGTTGGGGTAGGACAGATACGCAGTATTTT. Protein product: CASSWGRTDTQYF.

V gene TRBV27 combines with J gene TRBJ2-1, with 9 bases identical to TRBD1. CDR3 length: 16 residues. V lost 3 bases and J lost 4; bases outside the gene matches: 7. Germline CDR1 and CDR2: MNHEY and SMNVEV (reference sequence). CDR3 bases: TGTGCCAGCAGTTTGGATACAGGGGGCGCATACAATGAGCAGTTCTTC. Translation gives CASSLDTGGAYNEQFF.

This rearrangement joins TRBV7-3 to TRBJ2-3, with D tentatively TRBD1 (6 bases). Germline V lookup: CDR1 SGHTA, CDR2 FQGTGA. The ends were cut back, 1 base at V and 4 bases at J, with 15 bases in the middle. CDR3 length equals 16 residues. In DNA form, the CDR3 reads TGTGCCAGCAGCTTAAACTTAGGGGGAGCCTCAGATACGCAGTATTTT. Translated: CASSLNLGGASDTQYF.

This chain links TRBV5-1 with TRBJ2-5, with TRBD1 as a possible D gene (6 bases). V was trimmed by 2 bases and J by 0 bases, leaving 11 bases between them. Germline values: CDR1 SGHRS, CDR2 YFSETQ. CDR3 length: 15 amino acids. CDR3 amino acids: CASSLGQPYQETQYF. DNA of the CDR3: TGCGCCAGCAGCTTAGGACAGCCGTACCAAGAGACCCAGTACTTC.

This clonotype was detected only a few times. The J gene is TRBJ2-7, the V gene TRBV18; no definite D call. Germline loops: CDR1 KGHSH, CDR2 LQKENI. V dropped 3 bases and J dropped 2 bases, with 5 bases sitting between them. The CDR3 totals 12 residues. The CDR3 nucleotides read TGTGCCAGCTCACCTGTGACCTACGAGCAGTACTTC. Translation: CASSPVTYEQYF. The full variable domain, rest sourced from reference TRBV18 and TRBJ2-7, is NAGVMQNPRHLVRRRGQEARLRCSPMKGHSHVYWYRQLPEEGLKFMVYLQKENIIDESGMPKERFSAEFPKEGPSILRIQQVVRGDSAAYFCASSPVTYEQYFGPGTRLTVT.